These T cell receptor beta chains were read from a single sample in a study of shared clonotypes between healthy human individuals. Produced via immunoSEQ multiplex PCR; TCRdb's table is partial and in-frame only. Of under 700,000 clones in the sample, 85% to 95% are singletons; the top ten hold approximately 0.11%. Input material: naive CD8+ T cells sorted from blood. The receptors originated from a woman in her twenties or thirties in good health. The CDR3 runs from the conserved cysteine through the conserved F or W. A D gene is named only where the DNA matches it firmly. Where a row states a size, it is once, few, many or the class of an expanded clone; other rows omit it.

-	TRBV18	TRBD2	TRBJ2-7	14	TGTGCCAGCTCTCAAAGCGGGAGAGCCTACGAGCAGTACTTC	CASSQSGRAYEQYF
-	TRBV10-2	-	TRBJ1-5	14	TGCGCCAGCTCCACCCGGACAGTAAATCAGCCCCAGCATTTT	CASSTRTVNQPQHF
-	TRBV2	-	TRBJ2-2	15	TGTGCCAGCAGAGAATACGGGGCCGGACTCGGGGAGCTGTTTTTT	CASREYGAGLGELFF
-	TRBV16	TRBD2	TRBJ2-2	21	TGTGCCAGCAGCCAATTTGTCTCACTAGCGGGAGCCCGCACGAACACCGGGGAGCTGTTTTTT	CASSQFVSLAGARTNTGELFF
-	TRBV19	-	TRBJ1-5	15	TGTGCCAGTAGTATAGTTCCAGGTAGCAATCAGCCCCAGCATTTT	CASSIVPGSNQPQHF
-	TRBV7-2	-	TRBJ2-1	12	TGTGCCAGCAGCGCTAGCCGGTATGAGCAGTTCTTC	CASSASRYEQFF
-	TRBV5-6	TRBD2	TRBJ2-5	15	TGTGCCAGCAGCTACTTTAGCGGGAGAGGAGAGACCCAGTACTTC	CASSYFSGRGETQYF
-	TRBV4-1	-	TRBJ2-1	17	TGCGCCAGCAGCCATCTCCCCAGCCGTCGAACCTACAATGAGCAGTTCTTC	CASSHLPSRRTYNEQFF
-	TRBV6-4	TRBD2	TRBJ2-7	14	TGTGCCAGCAGGGATGCGGGAGTAGGGTACGAGCAGTACTTC	CASRDAGVGYEQYF
-	TRBV7-9	-	TRBJ2-7	13	TGTGCCAGCAGCTTAGTAGCTGGGTACGAGCAGTACTTC	CASSLVAGYEQYF
-	TRBV7-9	-	TRBJ2-1	16	TGTGCCAGCAGCTTAGAGACTAGTCTTGGGGACAATGAGCAGTTCTTC	CASSLETSLGDNEQFF
-	TRBV9	-	TRBJ2-7	17	TGTGCCAGCAGCGTAGGCTCCGGGACGGTGAGCTCCTACGAGCAGTACTTC	CASSVGSGTVSSYEQYF
-	TRBV7-9	-	TRBJ1-1	14	TGTGCCAGCAGCTTAGCGCAGGGGAACACTGAAGCTTTCTTT	CASSLAQGNTEAFF
-	TRBV29-1	-	TRBJ2-5	14	TGCAGCGTTTACTGGGATGATAAACAAGAGACCCAGTACTTC	CSVYWDDKQETQYF
once	TRBV28	-	TRBJ2-1	11	TGTGCCAGCAGTTACTGGGGTGAGCAGTTCTTC	CASSYWGEQFF
-	TRBV28	-	TRBJ2-5	14	TGTGCCAGCAGTTTGGGCCAGGGTACGAAGACCCAGTACTTC	CASSLGQGTKTQYF
-	TRBV5-6	-	TRBJ2-1	14	TGTGCCAGCAGCTTGGCGTTGGCCGACAATGAGCAGTTCTTC	CASSLALADNEQFF
-	TRBV4-1	-	TRBJ1-1	13	TGCGCCAGCAGCCAAGGGACTTACACTGAAGCTTTCTTT	CASSQGTYTEAFF
-	TRBV5-6	-	TRBJ1-2	17	TGTGCCAGCAGCATAGGGACTTCTATAACTGCAAACTATGGCTACACCTTC	CASSIGTSITANYGYTF
-	TRBV5-4	TRBD1	TRBJ2-7	15	TGTGCCAGCAGCGGGGGGGACAGGGGCGGCTACGAGCAGTACTTC	CASSGGDRGGYEQYF
-	TRBV13	-	TRBJ1-1	14	TGTGCCAGCAGCTTTGGGGACGGCAACACTGAAGCTTTCTTT	CASSFGDGNTEAFF
-	TRBV9	-	TRBJ2-7	16	TGTGCCAGCAGCGTAGGACCTTTGGACGCCTCCTACGAGCAGTACTTC	CASSVGPLDASYEQYF
-	TRBV28	-	TRBJ1-4	12	TGTGCCAGCAGTTTGGACCGGATCGAACTGTTTTTT	CASSLDRIELFF
once	TRBV28	TRBD1	TRBJ2-7	16	TGTGCCAGCAGGGGAGTCGGGACAGGGGTTTCCTACGAGCAGTACTTC	CASRGVGTGVSYEQYF
once	TRBV14	-	TRBJ1-1	16	TGTGCCAGCAGCCAAGAGGCAGGGACGGCAAAGAGGGAAGCTTTCTTT	CASSQEAGTAKREAFF
-	TRBV2	TRBD2	TRBJ2-7	14	TGTGCCAGCAGGGGAGCGGGAGGGTCCTACGAGCAGTACTTC	CASRGAGGSYEQYF
-	TRBV9	-	TRBJ1-1	12	TGTGCCAGCAGCCCCTTTGATACTGAAGCTTTCTTT	CASSPFDTEAFF
-	TRBV10-2	TRBD2	TRBJ2-2	17	TGCGCCAGCAGTACTAGCGGGGGAACCCCCAGCACCGGGGAGCTGTTTTTT	CASSTSGGTPSTGELFF
-	TRBV27	TRBD1	TRBJ2-3	15	TGTGCCAGCAGTCCCCGGACAGGGGGCGGAGATACGCAGTATTTT	CASSPRTGGGDTQYF
-	TRBV27	TRBD1	TRBJ2-7	14	TGTGCCAGCAGTGCTAGACAGGGTAGTTACGAGCAGTACTTC	CASSARQGSYEQYF
-	TRBV6-1	TRBD2	TRBJ2-2	16	TGTGCCAGCAGTGAACGGAGGGAGGGTTTGACCGGGGAGCTGTTTTTT	CASSERREGLTGELFF
-	TRBV10-1	-	TRBJ2-7	14	TGCGCCAGCAGTGAGTCGATTTGGAGGGGCGAGCAGTACTTC	CASSESIWRGEQYF
-	TRBV9	TRBD2	TRBJ2-5	16	TGTGCCAGCAGCGAGGGGAGCGGGAGGGCCGATGAGACCCAGTACTTC	CASSEGSGRADETQYF
-	TRBV19	TRBD2	TRBJ2-3	16	TGTGCCAGTAGTCCCCCGGGACTAGTTGGCACAGATACGCAGTATTTT	CASSPPGLVGTDTQYF
once	TRBV5-8	-	TRBJ2-2	13	TGTGCCAGCAGCTTACGGAACACCGGGGAGCTGTTTTTT	CASSLRNTGELFF
-	TRBV28	-	TRBJ2-7	13	TGTGCCAGCAGTTTGGGGGGGCACTACGAGCAGTACTTC	CASSLGGHYEQYF
-	TRBV7-9	-	TRBJ2-1	14	TGTGCCAGCAGCCCCATTAAGAGACTCAATGAGCAGTTCTTC	CASSPIKRLNEQFF
-	TRBV5-4	-	TRBJ2-7	13	TGTGCCAGCAGCTTGGAAAGCAGGGTTGCGCAGTACTTC	CASSLESRVAQYF
-	TRBV5-1	-	TRBJ2-7	14	TGCGCCAGCAGCTTGCGGCTAGAGTACCACGAGCAGTACTTC	CASSLRLEYHEQYF
-	TRBV11-2	-	TRBJ1-1	15	TGTGCCAGCAGCTCACCCCCCCGGGGCGCCGACGAAGCTTTCTTT	CASSSPPRGADEAFF
-	TRBV4-1	-	TRBJ1-1	16	TGCGCCAGCAGCCACCCGGGACTCGCACGGAACACTGAAGCTTTCTTT	CASSHPGLARNTEAFF
-	TRBV2	-	TRBJ2-7	12	TGTGCCAGCAGTGACAGAGCGCACGAGCAGTACTTC	CASSDRAHEQYF
-	TRBV27	TRBD2	TRBJ2-5	16	TGTGCCAGCAGGGGACTAGCGGGAGGCATCCAAGAGACCCAGTACTTC	CASRGLAGGIQETQYF
-	TRBV7-9	-	TRBJ1-4	14	TGTGCCAGCAGCTTAGAGGCCAGTTATGAAAAACTGTTTTTT	CASSLEASYEKLFF
-	TRBV18	TRBD2	TRBJ2-7	15	TGTGCCAGCTCACCGAATCTAGCGGATTACTACGAGCAGTACTTC	CASSPNLADYYEQYF
-	TRBV12-5	-	TRBJ1-1	16	TGTGCTAGTGGTTTGGGCCTTCCTCCGGGGGGCGGTGAAGCTTTCTTT	CASGLGLPPGGGEAFF
once	TRBV4-1	TRBD1	TRBJ1-3	14	TGCGCCAGCAGCCAAACAGGGGTTGGAAACACCATATATTTT	CASSQTGVGNTIYF
-	TRBV11-2	TRBD1	TRBJ2-7	13	TGTGCCAGCAGCCCGACAGGGCCCTACGAGCAGTACTTC	CASSPTGPYEQYF
-	TRBV28	TRBD2	TRBJ2-1	15	TGTGCCAGCACTCCCCGGACTAGCGGCTACAATGAGCAGTTCTTC	CASTPRTSGYNEQFF
-	TRBV19	-	TRBJ2-2	14	TGTGCCACTCGCGGGGCCCCGAACACCGGGGAGCTGTTTTTT	CATRGAPNTGELFF
-	TRBV6-1	TRBD2	TRBJ2-2	19	TGTGCCAGCAGTGAATCAGGTCAGCGGGAGGGCCTTAACACCGGGGAGCTGTTTTTT	CASSESGQREGLNTGELFF
-	TRBV28	TRBD1	TRBJ1-4	14	TGTGCCAGCAGTTCCGACAGGGGAAATGAAAAACTGTTTTTT	CASSSDRGNEKLFF
-	TRBV2	TRBD1	TRBJ2-1	15	TGTGCCACCCCAAGGACAGGGAGCTCCTACAATGAGCAGTTCTTC	CATPRTGSSYNEQFF
-	TRBV28	TRBD1	TRBJ1-1	12	TGTGCCACCGAGACAGGGATCGCTGAAGCTTTCTTT	CATETGIAEAFF
once	TRBV13	TRBD1	TRBJ2-7	16	TGTGCCAGCAGCCCGGCAGCCGGGACAGGGGTCTACGAGCAGTACTTC	CASSPAAGTGVYEQYF
once	TRBV13	TRBD2	TRBJ2-7	17	TGTGCCAGCAGCTTAGAGGCTAGCGGGGCCACGGGGTACGAGCAGTACTTC	CASSLEASGATGYEQYF
-	TRBV28	-	TRBJ1-4	16	TGTGCCAGCAGTTTATATCAGGGCAGGTGGGAAGAAAAACTGTTTTTT	CASSLYQGRWEEKLFF
-	TRBV27	TRBD2	TRBJ2-2	16	TGTGCCAGCAGCGACGGACTAGCGGACAACACCGGGGAGCTGTTTTTT	CASSDGLADNTGELFF
-	TRBV6-8	-	TRBJ1-1	12	TGTGCCAGCAGTTACTCGGGAGCTGAAGCTTTCTTT	CASSYSGAEAFF